The 23 T cell receptor beta chains in this list originate from one sample, sequenced in a study of response to subunit inactivated influenza vaccine. One entry per CDR3 protein results from TCRdb running MiXCR on the RT-PCR reads. The sample consists of about 610,000 distinct CDR3 sequences, about 14% of them appearing once. The input for sequencing was PBMCs from blood, taken 11 to 12 days after vaccination. These receptors were obtained from a man aged 50 or older who received an inactivated influenza vaccine.

The genes are TRBV12-3 or TRBV12-4 and TRBJ2-7; D gene unclear. This CDR3 is built from 13 residues. V lost 4 bases, J lost 6 bases, and 13 bases lay in between. The DNA for the CDR3 is TGTGCCAGCAGTTCTGGCTCTTTGCTCGAGCAGTACTTC. Residues: CASSSGSLLEQYF.

This clonotype was counted once. This chain links TRBV11-2 with TRBJ2-2; D gene uncertain. The V end was cut by 5 bases, the J end by 7 bases, with 14 bases between. The CDR3 contains 14 residues. CDR1 SGHAT and CDR2 FQNNGV come from the germline V gene. The CDR3 is CASSHPGRVGELFF. The CDR3 nucleotides are TGTGCCAGCAGCCACCCCGGTAGGGTCGGGGAGCTGTTTTTT.

J is TRBJ2-7 and V is TRBV7-2; D is perhaps TRBD2 (6 bases). V was trimmed by 0 bases and J by 4 bases, leaving 16 bases between them. The CDR3 contains 16 residues. Germline V gene sequence: CDR1 SGHTA, CDR2 FQGNSA. The CDR3 loop reads CASSLALTSFTYEQYF. As DNA, the CDR3 is TGTGCCAGCAGCTTAGCGCTGACTAGTTTTACGTACGAGCAGTACTTC.

V gene TRBV20-1 combines with J gene TRBJ1-1; unclear D gene. The V gene lost 7 bases and the J gene lost 1 base, with 7 bases spanning the gap. The CDR3 is 11 amino acids. CDR1 and CDR2 from the germline V gene are DFQATT and SNEGSKA (reference sequence). DNA for the CDR3: TGCAGTGGGTACAGGAACACTGAAGCTTTCTTT. It codes for CSGYRNTEAFF.

This clonotype was seen repeatedly, ten times or more. The J gene is TRBJ1-5, the V gene TRBV10-2; D is undetermined. Trimming left V 3 bases short and J 7 bases short, with 7 bases between. This CDR3 comprises 12 residues. The germline V gene encodes CDR1 WSHSY and CDR2 SAAADI. CDR3 residues: CASSEGGQPQHF. Written as DNA, the CDR3 is TGCGCCAGCAGTGAAGGTGGCCAGCCCCAGCATTTT.

This clonotype was observed a few times. This chain connects TRBV6-2 or TRBV6-3 to TRBJ1-5; tentative D call: TRBD1 (6 bases). Germline lookup yields CDR1 MNHEY and CDR2 SVGEGT. The V gene lost 7 bases and the J gene lost 1 base, with 14 bases spanning the gap. CDR3 length: 15 residues. In nucleotides, the CDR3 is TGTGCCAGCAAAAAGGACAGCGGGAGCAATCAGCCCCAGCATTTT. Its protein is CASKKDSGSNQPQHF.

This clonotype was seen only a few times. The chain is built from TRBV7-9 and TRBJ1-1, with a tentative D call TRBD1 (6 bases). The length of the CDR3 is 13 residues. Trimming stripped 5 bases from V and 6 bases from J, with 13 bases between. Germline V CDR1 and CDR2: SEHNR, FQNEAQ (reference sequence). The DNA for the CDR3 is TGTGCCAGCAGCCGGCGGGACATCTCTGAAGCTTTCTTT. It translates to CASSRRDISEAFF. Full variable domain (remainder filled in from reference TRBV7-9 and TRBJ1-1): DTGVSQNPRHKITKRGQNVTFRCDPISEHNRLYWYRQTLGQGPEFLTYFQNEAQLEKSRLLSDRFSAERPKGSFSTLEIQRTEQGDSAMYLCASSRRDISEAFFGQGTRLTVV.

The genes are TRBV9 and TRBJ2-4; 12 bases are shared with TRBD2. Germline V gene lookup returns CDR1 SGDLS and CDR2 YYNGEE. This CDR3 contains 14 residues. Unmatched junction bases numbered 1, after V lost 2 bases and J lost 7 bases. The DNA for the CDR3 is TGTGCCAGCAGCGTCCTAGCGGGAGGGAACATTCAGTACTTC. Its translation: CASSVLAGGNIQYF.

This clonotype was counted between two and nine times. The gene calls are TRBV11-2 and TRBJ2-2; D is uncertain. V lost 3 bases and J 6 bases, leaving 11 bases between the germline ends. The CDR3 has 14 amino acids. In germline, CDR1 is SGHAT, CDR2 FQNNGV. The CDR3 reads CASSFERYAGELFF. Written as DNA, the CDR3 is TGTGCCAGCAGCTTTGAACGATATGCCGGGGAGCTGTTTTTT.

Only a few counts were recorded for this clonotype. The chain has TRBV7-2 and TRBJ1-2, with a weak D call TRBD1 (6 bases). Germline values: CDR1 SGHTA, CDR2 FQGNSA. The CDR3 runs to 14 residues. The V gene lost 4 bases and the J gene lost 4 bases, with 13 bases spanning the gap. CDR3 bases: TGTGCCAGCAGCTCCCAAGGGGGTGGCTATGGCTACACCTTC. This sequence encodes CASSSQGGGYGYTF.

This clonotype was seen only a few times. The gene calls are TRBV5-5 and TRBJ2-2, with TRBD1 identical over 10 bases. The CDR3 has 17 amino acids. From germline, CDR1 is SGHKS and CDR2 YYEKEE (reference sequence). The V segment lost 4 bases and the J segment 3 bases; nucleotides outside the gene matches: 9. The CDR3 loop reads CASSALTGGADTGELFF. The CDR3 bases are TGTGCCAGCAGCGCCCTGACAGGGGGCGCGGACACCGGGGAGCTGTTTTTT.

This rearrangement joins TRBV4-2 to TRBJ2-3, with 9 bases that match TRBD2. The V and J ends lost 0 bases and 4 bases, in that order; junction bases with no gene match: 5. CDR3 size: 16 residues. Germline loops: CDR1 LGHNA, CDR2 YNFKEQ. The DNA of the CDR3 is TGTGCCAGCAGCCAAGACGAGACTAGCGGTTCAGATACGCAGTATTTT. It codes for CASSQDETSGSDTQYF.

V is TRBV7-9 and J is TRBJ2-1, with unresolved D. Germline V lookup: CDR1 SEHNR, CDR2 FQNEAQ (reference sequence). Trimming pared 11 bases from V and 5 bases from J, leaving 13 bases between. There are 12 residues in the CDR3. In DNA form, the CDR3 reads TGTGCCCACGCGTCGACACACAATGAGCAGTTCTTC. It codes for CAHASTHNEQFF.

This clonotype was found a few times. V is TRBV29-1 and J is TRBJ2-7, with D possibly matching TRBD2 (5 bases). The CDR3 contains 14 residues. CDR1 and CDR2 from the germline V gene are SQVTM and ANQGSEA. V gave up 6 bases and J gave up 4 bases, with 19 bases separating them. CDR3 nucleotides: TGCAGCGTCCTGGGAGCCTACCCTGGATACGAGCAGTACTTC. Translating gives CSVLGAYPGYEQYF.

CDR3 sequence: CASSLGQGVPYEQYF. The CDR3 coding sequence is TGTGCCAGCAGCCTTGGACAGGGGGTCCCCTACGAGCAGTACTTC. The J gene is TRBJ2-7, the V gene TRBV7-9, with 10 bases aligning to TRBD1. The length of the CDR3 is 15 residues. V trimming: 5 bases; J trimming: 2 bases; junction bases outside the gene matches: 6. The germline gives CDR1 SEHNR, CDR2 FQNEAQ (reference sequence).

The chain joins TRBV29-1 to TRBJ2-3; possibly TRBD1 for D (6 bases). Germline CDR1 SQVTM, CDR2 ANQGSEA. Trimming took off 5 bases at V and 1 base at J, with 13 bases between the two ends. The CDR3 is 14 residues long. The CDR3, as DNA: TGCAGCGTTTCGGTGGCAGGGGGCACAGATACGCAGTATTTT. Translating gives CSVSVAGGTDTQYF.

The V gene is TRBV30, the J gene TRBJ2-1; 8 nucleotides line up with TRBD2. Trimming at V came to 1 base and at J to 9 bases, leaving 11 bases not matched to a gene. CDR1 and CDR2 from the germline V gene are GTSNPN and SVGIG (reference sequence). CDR3 size: 15 residues. The chain's CDR3 is CAWSEPSGLLGEQFF. The CDR3 DNA reads TGTGCCTGGAGTGAGCCTAGCGGGTTATTAGGTGAGCAGTTCTTC. The full variable domain, rest sourced from reference TRBV30 and TRBJ2-1, is SQTIHQWPATLVQPVGSPLSLECTVEGTSNPNLYWYRQAAGRGLQLLFYSVGIGQISSEVPQNLSASRPQDRQFILSSKKLLLSDSGFYLCAWSEPSGLLGEQFFGPGTRLTVL.

This clonotype was counted at least ten times. This rearrangement joins TRBV10-3 to TRBJ2-3; the match to TRBD2 covers 10 bases. CDR1 and CDR2 from the germline V gene are ENHRY and SYGVKD. Trimming took 10 bases from V and 3 from J; bases not matched to a gene: 10. The CDR3 loop spans 15 amino acids. The CDR3: CATRSSGGGTDTQYF. The CDR3 DNA is TGTGCCACCCGGTCTAGCGGGGGCGGGACAGATACGCAGTATTTT.

This clonotype occurred a few times. The V gene is TRBV21-1, the J gene TRBJ2-5; the table gives TRBD1 as D, unverified against the DNA. TRBV21-1 is a pseudogene segment. CDR3 length equals 15 residues. The CDR3 spells CASSKEYRGQETQYF. The CDR3 nucleotides read TGTGCCAGCAGCAAGGAATACAGGGGGCAGGAGACCCAGTACTTC.

In this sample, this clonotype turned up many times. The chain links TRBV12-3 or TRBV12-4 to TRBJ2-2, with 11 nucleotides matching TRBD2. The V gene end was trimmed by 6 bases and the J gene end by 7 bases; junction bases not matched to a gene: 10. This CDR3 has 16 amino acids. This CDR3 reads CASSPFSGGASGELFF. In DNA, the CDR3 is TGTGCCAGCAGCCCCTTTAGCGGGGGGGCTAGCGGGGAGCTGTTTTTT.

This chain links TRBV28 with TRBJ2-1, with 7 nucleotides matching TRBD1. This CDR3 is 17 amino acids long. Trimming took 3 bases from V and 6 from J; bases not matched to a gene: 14. Germline V gene data show CDR1 as MDHEN and CDR2 as SYDVKM. The CDR3 protein is CASSFRTGQILPNEQFF. The CDR3 DNA follows: TGTGCCAGCAGTTTCCGGACAGGCCAAATCCTTCCCAATGAGCAGTTCTTC.

This clonotype was detected only a few times. The chain employs TRBV5-1 and TRBJ2-7; 9 bases are shared with TRBD1. CDR1 and CDR2 from the germline V gene are SGHRS and YFSETQ. The CDR3 length is 14 residues. V dropped 0 bases and J dropped 6; count of bases not matched to a gene: 4. CDR3 amino acids: CASSLGDRAFEQYF. In nucleotides, the CDR3 is TGCGCCAGCAGCTTGGGGGACAGGGCCTTCGAGCAGTACTTC.

This clonotype was seen repeatedly, ten times or more. V usage is TRBV7-3 and J usage is TRBJ2-1, with 11 bases fitting TRBD2. Germline V gene lookup returns CDR1 SGHTA and CDR2 FQGTGA. The trim removed 6 bases at V and 1 base at J, leaving 5 bases unmatched. CDR3 size: 16 residues. Here the CDR3 reads CASSPTSGSSYNEQFF. The CDR3, as DNA: TGTGCCAGCAGTCCAACTAGCGGGAGTTCCTACAATGAGCAGTTCTTC.